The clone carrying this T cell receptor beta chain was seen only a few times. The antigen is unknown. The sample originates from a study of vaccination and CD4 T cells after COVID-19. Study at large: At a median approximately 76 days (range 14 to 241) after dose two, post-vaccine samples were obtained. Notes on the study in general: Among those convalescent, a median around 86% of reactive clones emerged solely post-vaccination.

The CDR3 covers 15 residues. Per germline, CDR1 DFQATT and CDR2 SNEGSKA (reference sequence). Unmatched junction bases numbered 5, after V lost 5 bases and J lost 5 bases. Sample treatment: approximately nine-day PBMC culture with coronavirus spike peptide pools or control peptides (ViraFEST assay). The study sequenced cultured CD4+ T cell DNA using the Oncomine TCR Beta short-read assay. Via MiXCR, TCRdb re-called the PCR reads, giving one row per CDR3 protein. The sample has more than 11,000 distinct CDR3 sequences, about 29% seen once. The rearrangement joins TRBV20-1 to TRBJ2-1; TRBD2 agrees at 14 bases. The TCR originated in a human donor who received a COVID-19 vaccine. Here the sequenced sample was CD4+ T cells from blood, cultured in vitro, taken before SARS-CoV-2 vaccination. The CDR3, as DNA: TGCAGTGCTTTCGGACTAGCGGGGGGTAACAATGAGCAGTTCTTC. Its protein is CSAFGLAGGNNEQFF.